These T cell receptor beta chains were read from a single sample in a study of blood T cell repertoires in COVID-19. Sequenced by immunoSEQ multiplex PCR; TCRdb stores in-frame clones only, minus some. The repertoire holds about 400,000 clones, with roughly 89% as singletons. Sequencing was performed on PBMCs or T cells enriched from blood (not recorded which). Every receptor here comes from a woman in her twenties or thirties who had recovered from COVID-19. CDR3s include the opening cysteine and the closing phenylalanine or tryptophan. Each record gives: clone size, D gene, CDR3 length, J gene, V gene, CDR3 DNA, CDR3 protein. D genes are given only for firm matches. Some rows have no size entry. The others give once, few or many, or a class for an expanded clone.

once | TRBD1 | 13 | TRBJ1-2 | TRBV9 | TGTGCCAGCAGCATCTCACAGGGGAATGGCTACACCTTC | CASSISQGNGYTF
. | TRBD1 | 15 | TRBJ2-1 | TRBV19 | TGTGCCAGTAGTTCGCGGACAGGGGCCTACAATGAGCAGTTCTTC | CASSSRTGAYNEQFF
few | TRBD2 | 17 | TRBJ2-1 | TRBV12-5 | TGTGCTAGTGCCTGGACAAAAGGGCGGGAGGGCCCTGGGGAGCAGTTCTTC | CASAWTKGREGPGEQFF
. | . | 15 | TRBJ2-5 | TRBV11-2 | TGTGCCAGCAGCTTAGAAGGCACTAACCAAGAGACCCAGTACTTC | CASSLEGTNQETQYF
. | TRBD1 | 17 | TRBJ2-1 | TRBV18 | TGTGCCAGCTCACCACCTCCCGGACAGGGGCATGGCAATAAGCAGTTCTTC | CASSPPPGQGHGNKQFF
. | TRBD1 | 15 | TRBJ2-7 | TRBV19 | TGTGCCAGTAGTCTCGGGACAGGGACACTCTACGAGCAGTACTTC | CASSLGTGTLYEQYF
once | . | 15 | TRBJ1-4 | TRBV7-9 | TGTGCCAGCAGCCCCGGCGGGGGGCCTAATGAAAAACTGTTTTTT | CASSPGGGPNEKLFF
few | . | 15 | TRBJ1-1 | TRBV7-8 | TGTGCCAGCGCCCGCGAGCGGTTAAGGGACACTGAAGCTTTCTTT | CASARERLRDTEAFF
. | TRBD2 | 14 | TRBJ2-3 | TRBV5-1 | TGCGCCAGCAGCATTAGCGGGACCACAGATACGCAGTATTTT | CASSISGTTDTQYF
. | . | 13 | TRBJ1-1 | TRBV19 | TGTGCCAGTACCCCAACAGGTCTGCGAGAAGCTTTCTTT | CASTPTGLREAFF
. | . | 13 | TRBJ2-7 | TRBV12-3/TRBV12-4 | TGTGCCAGCAGTTTAGGGGCCAATTACGAGCAGTACTTC | CASSLGANYEQYF
. | . | 14 | TRBJ1-1 | TRBV7-3 | TGTGCCAGCAGAATTAATCCGAGGAGGGGTGAAGCTTTCTTT | CASRINPRRGEAFF
. | . | 12 | TRBJ2-2 | TRBV19 | TGTGCCAGTAGCGGGGTTACTGGGGAGCTGTTTTTT | CASSGVTGELFF
once | TRBD2 | 13 | TRBJ2-3 | TRBV7-9 | TGTGCCAGCAGGGTAGGGCTAGCGGGAGAAACGTATTTT | CASRVGLAGETYF
. | . | 16 | TRBJ2-3 | TRBV3-1/TRBV3-2 | TGTGCCAGCAGCCAAGATCTGGCAGATCCGACAGATACGCAGTATTTT | CASSQDLADPTDTQYF
. | . | 16 | TRBJ1-3 | TRBV5-1 | TGCGCCAGCAGCTTGCCGGGTAGGGGCGGCGGAAACACCATATATTTT | CASSLPGRGGGNTIYF
. | TRBD1 | 16 | TRBJ2-1 | TRBV28 | TGTGCCAGCAGCCGAATAACAGGGGGCGGCTACAATGAGCAGTTCTTC | CASSRITGGGYNEQFF
. | TRBD1 | 21 | TRBJ1-1 | TRBV13 | TGTGCCAGCAGCTCCCGTTTGAATAACCGGGACAGAAGAGCCTCGCCCACTGAAGCTTTCTTT | CASSSRLNNRDRRASPTEAFF
. | . | 17 | TRBJ1-1 | TRBV15 | TGTGCCACCAGCAGAGTTTGGGCCAGCTCCCTGAACACTGAAGCTTTCTTT | CATSRVWASSLNTEAFF
. | TRBD1 | 15 | TRBJ2-7 | TRBV6-2/TRBV6-3 | TGTGCCAGCAGTTACCGGGACAGAAATTCCTACGAGCAGTACTTC | CASSYRDRNSYEQYF
few | TRBD2 | 19 | TRBJ2-2 | TRBV7-2 | TGTGCCAGCAGCCCCCTATGGGGGAAGCGGGGGGCTAACACCGGGGAGCTGTTTTTT | CASSPLWGKRGANTGELFF
. | . | 15 | TRBJ1-5 | TRBV6-5 | TGTGCCAGCAGTTTAGATGGAGGTAGCAATCAGCCCCAGCATTTT | CASSLDGGSNQPQHF
. | TRBD1 | 16 | TRBJ1-5 | TRBV19 | TGTGCCAGTAGACAGGGGGTGATGCTTGTGATCAGCCCCCAGCATTTT | CASRQGVMLVISPQHF
. | . | 16 | TRBJ2-1 | TRBV4-1 | TGCGCCAGCAGCCAGATCCCCCTGGGACACGACAATGAGCAGTTCTTC | CASSQIPLGHDNEQFF
many | . | 14 | TRBJ2-5 | TRBV7-9 | TGTGCCAGCAGCTTAGTACCGGGGGAAGAGACCCAGTACTTC | CASSLVPGEETQYF
few | TRBD2 | 20 | TRBJ2-1 | TRBV5-4 | TGTGCCAGCAGCGGACTAGCGGGAGCCTTCCCGTTTAGCTCCTACAATGAGCAGTTCTTC | CASSGLAGAFPFSSYNEQFF
. | TRBD1 | 14 | TRBJ1-3 | TRBV6-5 | TGTGCCAGCAGGAGGGACAGGTCTGGAAACACCATATATTTT | CASRRDRSGNTIYF
. | . | 14 | TRBJ1-2 | TRBV25-1 | TGTGCCAGCAGTGAATTTCGCCGGAACTATGGCTACACCTTC | CASSEFRRNYGYTF